This T cell receptor beta chain was recorded in a study of OX40 agonist ivuxolimab in advanced cancers. The CDR3 has 15 amino acids. With 4 bases removed from V and 4 bases from J, the gap between germline ends came to 15 bases. Looked up from germline, CDR1 is LNHDA and CDR2 is SQIVND (reference sequence). Clones were read by immunoSEQ multiplex PCR, and TCRdb kept only the in-frame ones, dropping some. This sample has over 60,000 clones, with about four fifths found just once. The source of this sequence is an adult with an advanced solid tumor such as melanoma, head and neck, liver or kidney cancer. Here the sequenced sample was CD4+ or CD8+ T cells sorted from blood, taken in a trial of the OX40 agonist ivuxolimab. This chain uses TRBV19 with TRBJ2-3; D possibly matches TRBD1 or TRBD2 (6 bases each). The CDR3 loop reads CASSSRGPGSDTQYF. The CDR3 DNA sequence: TGTGCCAGTAGTAGTCGGGGGCCAGGATCAGATACGCAGTATTTT. Drawing the rest from reference TRBV19 and TRBJ2-3, the complete variable domain is DGGITQSPKYLFRKEGQNVTLSCEQNLNHDAMYWYRQDPGQGLRLIYYSQIVNDFQKGDIAEGYSVSREKKESFPLTVTSAQKNPTAFYLCASSSRGPGSDTQYFGPGTRLTVL.